The rows below give T cell receptor beta chains drawn from one sample of a study of a mutant IDH1 vaccine in newly diagnosed glioma. The antigens for these receptors are not known. TCRdb's copy holds only in-frame clones and misses some; the assay was immunoSEQ multiplex PCR. The sample yields around 100,000 clones, roughly 88% seen once. Material: PBMCs, obtained from a glioma patient whose treatment included an IDH1 peptide vaccine. The receptors stem from a woman aged 45-60 years with glioma. The CDR3 runs from the conserved cysteine through the conserved F or W.

cdr3_aa	cdr3_length	v_call	j_call
CASSETGSAEAFF	13	TRBV9	TRBJ1-1
CASSLFGQGVGDTQYF	16	TRBV28	TRBJ2-3
CSVGTGVYEQYF	12	TRBV29-1	TRBJ2-7
CAWSEGEAFF	10	TRBV30	TRBJ1-1
CASSLKPGQQPQHF	14	TRBV28	TRBJ1-5
CGPTPYNEQFF	11	TRBV29-1	TRBJ2-1
CASNSRRGDRGPNTGELFF	19	TRBV5-1	TRBJ2-2
CASSPPKGSSYNEQFF	16	TRBV18	TRBJ2-1
CASSLLDRPNTEAFF	15	TRBV5-1	TRBJ1-1
CASSQDGGAEGEKLFF	16	TRBV4-1	TRBJ1-4
CASSYRGGTEAFF	13	TRBV6-1	TRBJ1-1
CASSALSGRNSMRQFF	16	TRBV9	TRBJ2-1
CASSVVANSYNSPLHF	16	TRBV19	TRBJ1-6
CASSWLTTNEKLFF	14	TRBV5-1	TRBJ1-4
CASSFGGANYGYTF	14	TRBV7-9	TRBJ1-2
CAWSGAAGGFGHEQFF	16	TRBV30	TRBJ2-1
CATSRDNYEQYF	12	TRBV15	TRBJ2-7
CASSLDRGREKLFF	14	TRBV28	TRBJ1-4
CASSAGPLNTEAFF	14	TRBV2	TRBJ1-1
CASSPPGQGETQYF	14	TRBV27	TRBJ2-5
CASSSRQEGYEQYF	14	TRBV13	TRBJ2-7
CASSDSGIAGGEQYF	15	TRBV10-1	TRBJ2-7
CASRGNRNEQFF	12	TRBV6-4	TRBJ2-1
CASSLARQGADGYTF	15	TRBV7-9	TRBJ1-2
CASARGGTGELFF	13	TRBV27	TRBJ2-2
CASSELNEQFF	11	TRBV6-1	TRBJ2-1
CSPGDTEAFF	10	TRBV20-1	TRBJ1-1
CASSQEEGGQYKNIQYF	17	TRBV4-1	TRBJ2-4
CASSWTSATDTQYF	14	TRBV5-1	TRBJ2-3
CASSLGTAKNIQYF	14	TRBV4-1	TRBJ2-4
CASSPTGTKNEKLFF	15	TRBV28	TRBJ1-4
CASSLRDIEAFF	12	TRBV28	TRBJ1-1
CASSQDRMGNQPQHF	15	TRBV4-1	TRBJ1-5
CASRQGNMNTEAFF	14	TRBV19	TRBJ1-1
CASSRRSGTGGATYEQYF	18	TRBV9	TRBJ2-7
CAISDSANTEAFF	13	TRBV10-3	TRBJ1-1
CASTWGNTQYF	11	TRBV5-1	TRBJ2-3
CASSLGSDNQPQHF	14	TRBV7-2	TRBJ1-5
CASSIARAGSTDTQYF	16	TRBV4-2	TRBJ2-3
CASAAGGSGMNNEQFF	16	TRBV7-3	TRBJ2-1
CASRRPQGSYEQYF	14	TRBV7-3	TRBJ2-7
CASSFKGAPLHF	12	TRBV27	TRBJ1-6
CASSPQGSGANVLTF	15	TRBV5-1	TRBJ2-6
CASSPYPRDTNTEAFF	16	TRBV28	TRBJ1-1
CASSYAGGGPPGYTF	15	TRBV6-5	TRBJ1-2
CASSFGGASGSTDTQYF	17	TRBV5-4	TRBJ2-3
CASSYSNRGTGELFF	15	TRBV6-5	TRBJ2-2
CASSVGGGANQNEQFF	16	TRBV9	TRBJ2-1
CASSSVRNAGSSGNTIYF	18	TRBV5-8	TRBJ1-3
CASSPPGLAGGPQETQYF	18	TRBV7-9	TRBJ2-5
CAWSVRGETQYF	12	TRBV30	TRBJ2-5